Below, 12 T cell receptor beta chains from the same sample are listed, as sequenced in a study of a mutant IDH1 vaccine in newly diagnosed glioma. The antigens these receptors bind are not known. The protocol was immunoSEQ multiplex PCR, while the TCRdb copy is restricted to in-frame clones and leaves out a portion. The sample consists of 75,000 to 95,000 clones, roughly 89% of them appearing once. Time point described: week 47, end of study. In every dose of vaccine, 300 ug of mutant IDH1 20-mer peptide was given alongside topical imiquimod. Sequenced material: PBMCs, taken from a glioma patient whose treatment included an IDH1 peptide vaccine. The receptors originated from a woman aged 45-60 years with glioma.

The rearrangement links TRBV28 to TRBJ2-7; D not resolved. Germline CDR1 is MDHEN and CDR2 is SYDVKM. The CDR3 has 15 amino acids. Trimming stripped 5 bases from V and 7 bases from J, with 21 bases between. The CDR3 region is CASSTPSVIANEQYF. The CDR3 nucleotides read TGTGCCAGCAGTACCCCTTCCGTAATAGCTAATGAGCAGTACTTC.

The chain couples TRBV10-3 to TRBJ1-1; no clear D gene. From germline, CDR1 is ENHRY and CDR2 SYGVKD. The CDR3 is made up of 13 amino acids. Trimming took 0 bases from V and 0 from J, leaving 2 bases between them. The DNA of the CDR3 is TGTGCCATCAGTGAGTCGCTGAACACTGAAGCTTTCTTT. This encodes CAISESLNTEAFF.

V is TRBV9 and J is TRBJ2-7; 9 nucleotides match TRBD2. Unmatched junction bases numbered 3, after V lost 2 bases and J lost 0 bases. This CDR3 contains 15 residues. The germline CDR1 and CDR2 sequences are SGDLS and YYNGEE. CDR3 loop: CASSVDSGSSYEQYF. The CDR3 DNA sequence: TGTGCCAGCAGCGTTGATAGCGGGAGCTCCTACGAGCAGTACTTC.

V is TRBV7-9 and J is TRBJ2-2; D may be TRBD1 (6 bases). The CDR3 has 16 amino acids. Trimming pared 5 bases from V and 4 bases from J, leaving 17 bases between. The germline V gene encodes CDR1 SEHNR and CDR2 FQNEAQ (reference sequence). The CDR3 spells CASSPQGNWGTGELFF. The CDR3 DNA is TGTGCCAGCAGCCCTCAGGGGAACTGGGGCACCGGGGAGCTGTTTTTT.

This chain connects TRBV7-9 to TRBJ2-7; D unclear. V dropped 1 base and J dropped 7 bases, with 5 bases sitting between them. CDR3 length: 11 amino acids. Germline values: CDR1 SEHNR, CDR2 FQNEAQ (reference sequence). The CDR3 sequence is CASSLVAEQYF. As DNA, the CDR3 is TGTGCCAGCAGCTTAGTTGCGGAGCAGTACTTC.

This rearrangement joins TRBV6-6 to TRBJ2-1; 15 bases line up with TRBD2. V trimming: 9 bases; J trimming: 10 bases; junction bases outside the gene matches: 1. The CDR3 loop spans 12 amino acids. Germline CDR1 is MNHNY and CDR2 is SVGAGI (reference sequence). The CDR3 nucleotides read TGTGCCAGTGGGACTAGCGGGAGGGAGCAGTTCTTC. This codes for CASGTSGREQFF.

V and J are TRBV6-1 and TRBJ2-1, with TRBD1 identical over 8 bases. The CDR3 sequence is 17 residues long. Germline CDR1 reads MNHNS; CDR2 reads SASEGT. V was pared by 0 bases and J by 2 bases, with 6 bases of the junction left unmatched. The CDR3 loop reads CASSEAAGGIAYNEQFF. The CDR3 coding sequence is TGTGCCAGCAGTGAAGCGGCAGGGGGCATTGCCTACAATGAGCAGTTCTTC.

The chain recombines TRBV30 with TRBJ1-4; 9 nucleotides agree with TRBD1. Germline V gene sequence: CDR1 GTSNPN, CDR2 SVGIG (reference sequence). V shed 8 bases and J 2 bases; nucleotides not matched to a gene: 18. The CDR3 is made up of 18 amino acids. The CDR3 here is CAGARGQGPWGTNEKLFF. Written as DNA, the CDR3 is TGTGCCGGAGCGAGGGGACAGGGACCTTGGGGGACTAATGAAAAACTGTTTTTT.

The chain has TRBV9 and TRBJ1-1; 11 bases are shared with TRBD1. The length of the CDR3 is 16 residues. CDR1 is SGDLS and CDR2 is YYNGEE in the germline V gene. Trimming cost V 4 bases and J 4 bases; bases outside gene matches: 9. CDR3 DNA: TGTGCCAGCAGCCCAGGACAGGGGGCGCGTGGCACTGAAGCTTTCTTT. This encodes CASSPGQGARGTEAFF.

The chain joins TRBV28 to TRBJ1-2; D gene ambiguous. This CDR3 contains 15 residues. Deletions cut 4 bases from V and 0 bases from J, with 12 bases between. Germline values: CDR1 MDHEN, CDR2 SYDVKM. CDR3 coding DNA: TGTGCCAGCAGTTCCCCACATCAAGCTAACTATGGCTACACCTTC. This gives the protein CASSSPHQANYGYTF.

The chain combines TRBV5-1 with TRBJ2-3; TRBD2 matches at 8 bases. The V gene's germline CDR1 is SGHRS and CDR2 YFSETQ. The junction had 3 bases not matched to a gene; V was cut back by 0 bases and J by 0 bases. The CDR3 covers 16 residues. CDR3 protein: CASSLGTSGSTDTQYF. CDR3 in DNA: TGCGCCAGCAGCTTGGGTACTAGCGGAAGCACAGATACGCAGTATTTT.

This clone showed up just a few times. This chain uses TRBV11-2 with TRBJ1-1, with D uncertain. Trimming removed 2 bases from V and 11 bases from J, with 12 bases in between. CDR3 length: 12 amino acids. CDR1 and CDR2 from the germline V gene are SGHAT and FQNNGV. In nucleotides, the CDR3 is TGTGCCAGCAGCTTATGGAGGGAAGTGGCTTTCTTT. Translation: CASSLWREVAFF.